These 20 T cell receptor beta chains came from one sample sequenced in a study of beta chain features in type 1 diabetes. Antigens for these TCRs are unknown. The sequenced template was cDNA made from the entire isolated RNA. Using immunoSEQ multiplex PCR, the repertoire was profiled, and TCRdb retains in-frame clones only, with some absent. This sample carries over 600,000 clones, roughly 12% of them seen once, and the ten largest clones take 0.095% to 0.15%. Study-wide results and caveats: For Type 1 diabetes patients, all four CD4+ subsets carried TCRB CDR3s that were moderately but significantly shorter.

Sequencing was carried out using naive CD4+ T cells from blood. These receptors came from a man aged 25-40 years with type 1 diabetes.

This clone was recorded a few times. The chain joins TRBV5-1 to TRBJ2-7; D is unclear. The V gene's germline CDR1 is SGHRS and CDR2 YFSETQ. Trimming removed 5 bases at V and 7 bases at J, with 16 bases between. CDR3 length: 13 residues. The CDR3 DNA reads as TGCGCCAGCAGTTTCCAACCTGCACCGGAGCAGTACTTC. Encoded protein: CASSFQPAPEQYF.

The chain joins TRBV7-2 to TRBJ2-3, with D unclear. This CDR3 is built from 13 residues. Trimming pared 5 bases from V and 6 bases from J, leaving 12 bases between. Germline V gene data show CDR1 as SGHTA and CDR2 as FQGNSA. The CDR3 bases are TGTGCCAGCAGCGCATGGGGAAAGGATACGCAGTATTTT. Residues: CASSAWGKDTQYF.

The chain recombines TRBV29-1 with TRBJ2-1; 9 bases agree with TRBD1. Per the germline V gene, CDR1 is SQVTM and CDR2 is ANQGSEA. The trim removed 2 bases at V and 6 bases at J, leaving 8 bases unmatched. The CDR3 is 15 residues long. The CDR3 reads CSVENRDRVVNEQFF. The CDR3 DNA is TGCAGCGTTGAAAACAGGGACAGGGTAGTCAATGAGCAGTTCTTC.

This clone came up a few times. J is TRBJ1-2 and V is TRBV4-3; D is perhaps TRBD1 (5 bases). The CDR3 consists of 13 residues. V lost 2 bases to trimming and J lost 11 bases, with 15 bases between them. Looked up from germline, CDR1 is LGHNA and CDR2 is YSLEER. CDR3 amino acids: CASSQPPGVVYTF. The CDR3 DNA reads as TGCGCCAGCAGCCAACCCCCGGGGGTAGTTTACACCTTC.

This clone was counted between two and nine times. The V gene is TRBV7-8, the J gene TRBJ2-7; 7 bases match TRBD1. Losses at the gene ends were 5 bases for V and 3 bases for J; bases not matched to a gene: 10. Germline values: CDR1 SGHVS, CDR2 FQNEAQ. The CDR3 totals 15 residues. The CDR3 DNA reads TGTGCCAGCAGCCCCGCCGGGACAGAAGTCTACGAGCAGTACTTC. Its translation is CASSPAGTEVYEQYF. Full variable domain (outside the CDR3, taken from reference TRBV7-8 and TRBJ2-7): GAGVSQSPRYKVAKRGQDVALRCDPISGHVSLFWYQQALGQGPEFLTYFQNEAQLDKSGLPSDRFFAERPEGSVSTLKIQRTQQEDSAVYLCASSPAGTEVYEQYFGPGTRLTVT.

The V and J genes are TRBV7-3 and TRBJ2-7; TRBD1 might be the D (6 bases). The V gene lost 4 bases and the J gene lost 0 bases, with 10 bases spanning the gap. The CDR3 loop spans 14 amino acids. CDR1 is SGHTA and CDR2 is FQGTGA in the germline V gene. The CDR3 is CASSSRQVSYEQYF. DNA for the CDR3: TGTGCCAGCAGCTCCCGACAGGTCTCCTACGAGCAGTACTTC.

This clone has a handful of counts. This chain uses TRBV5-6 with TRBJ2-7; maybe TRBD1 (6 bases). This CDR3 is built from 14 residues. Germline CDR1 and CDR2: SGHDT and YYEEEE. Trimming took off 5 bases at V and 2 bases at J, with 14 bases between the two ends. CDR3 loop: CASRDSNDPYEQYF. The CDR3 DNA is TGTGCCAGCAGGGACAGTAACGACCCCTACGAGCAGTACTTC.

V and J are TRBV5-6 and TRBJ1-1; TRBD1 might be the D (5 bases). Trimming left V 4 bases short and J 4 bases short, with 17 bases between. Per germline, CDR1 SGHDT and CDR2 YYEEEE. This CDR3 comprises 15 residues. CDR3 region: CASSAGHTLSTEAFF. In DNA, the CDR3 is TGTGCCAGCAGCGCCGGACACACCCTGAGCACTGAAGCTTTCTTT.

This clone has only a few counts. The chain links TRBV18 to TRBJ2-1; 10 bases align to TRBD2. CDR1 and CDR2 (germline): KGHSH, LQKENI. The J segment lost 7 bases and the V segment lost 1 base, leaving 7 bases of the junction unmatched. The CDR3 is made up of 16 amino acids. CDR3 sequence reads: CASSPRSSGGANEQFF. The CDR3, as DNA: TGTGCCAGCTCACCACGTTCGAGCGGGGGGGCTAATGAGCAGTTCTTC.

This clone was seen a handful of times. The rearrangement joins TRBV27 to TRBJ1-2; the D is unclear. This CDR3 region has 13 residues. CDR1 is MNHEY and CDR2 is SMNVEV in the germline V gene (reference sequence). The germline V and J ends were trimmed by 6 bases and 4 bases, with 12 bases remaining between them. The chain's CDR3 is CASRSGVFYGYTF. CDR3 DNA: TGTGCCAGCAGAAGTGGGGTATTCTATGGCTACACCTTC.

In its sample, this clone was seen a few times. As DNA, the CDR3 is TGCGCCAGCAGCCACTTTACATTGGGGACTGGAAACACCATATATTTT. Translated, it gives CASSHFTLGTGNTIYF. The genes are TRBV4-3 and TRBJ1-3; D remains ambiguous. The V and J ends lost 3 bases and 2 bases respectively, with 14 bases between them. This CDR3 spans 16 amino acids. The germline gives CDR1 LGHNA, CDR2 YSLEER.

The chain employs TRBV4-1 and TRBJ2-4; TRBD1 agrees at 7 bases. The CDR3 covers 17 residues. CDR1 and CDR2 (germline): MGHRA, YSYEKL. After removal of 3 bases from V and 0 bases from J, the junction contained 8 bases not matched to a gene. The CDR3 protein is CASSHPTGQLAKNIQYF. DNA of the CDR3: TGCGCCAGCAGCCACCCGACAGGGCAACTAGCCAAAAACATTCAGTACTTC.

V gene TRBV29-1 combines with J gene TRBJ1-2; unclear D gene. Germline V gene data show CDR1 as SQVTM and CDR2 as ANQGSEA. The CDR3 runs to 10 residues. Trimming shortened V by 1 base and J by 8 bases, and 5 bases separated the two germline ends. CDR3 region: CSVEVDGYTF. The CDR3 DNA reads TGCAGCGTTGAAGTGGACGGCTACACCTTC.

This clone appeared a few times. The chain has TRBV5-1 and TRBJ1-1, with 11 nucleotides matching TRBD1. V lost 2 bases, J lost 0 bases, and 12 bases stayed unmatched. Germline CDR1 reads SGHRS; CDR2 reads YFSETQ. The CDR3 sequence is 19 residues long. The CDR3: CASSLTQNRDRGMNTEAFF. Here the CDR3 DNA reads TGCGCCAGCAGCTTAACCCAAAACCGGGACAGGGGGATGAACACTGAAGCTTTCTTT.

In this sample, this clone turned up a few times. The genes are TRBV7-8 and TRBJ2-3; maybe TRBD1 (6 bases). The CDR3 is made up of 15 amino acids. Germline V lookup: CDR1 SGHVS, CDR2 FQNEAQ. The V end lost 2 bases, the J end lost 3 bases, and 12 bases lay between the germline ends. The CDR3 DNA reads as TGTGCCAGCAGCTTACAGGGGTTTGTTACAGATACGCAGTATTTT. Protein sequence: CASSLQGFVTDTQYF.

This clone was observed a single time. V is TRBV18 and J is TRBJ1-4; D gene uncertain. V lost 1 base and J lost 2, with 8 bases in between. Looked up from germline, CDR1 is KGHSH and CDR2 is LQKENI. CDR3 length: 15 residues. The CDR3 loop reads CASSPRGSTNEKLFF. In DNA, the CDR3 is TGTGCCAGCTCACCACGTGGGTCTACTAATGAAAAACTGTTTTTT.

This clone was detected only a few times. The V and J genes are TRBV28 and TRBJ1-5, with a tentative D call TRBD1 (5 bases). V lost 8 bases and J 0 bases, leaving 20 bases between the germline ends. Looked up from germline, CDR1 is MDHEN and CDR2 is SYDVKM. This CDR3 has 17 residues. In DNA, the CDR3 is TGTGCCAGCGGACAATCCGGGGGACCTTATAGCAATCAGCCCCAGCATTTT. Residues: CASGQSGGPYSNQPQHF.

Notes on this clone: This CDR3 is also generated by other DNA sequences in the sample. This chain links TRBV18 with TRBJ2-2; 11 bases align to TRBD1. The CDR3 covers 15 residues. V shed 3 bases and J 3 bases; nucleotides not matched to a gene: 0. CDR1 and CDR2 (germline): KGHSH, LQKENI. As DNA, the CDR3 is TGTGCCAGCTCACCGGGACAGGGGGACACCGGGGAGCTGTTTTTT. Encoded protein: CASSPGQGDTGELFF.

This clone has more than one count but fewer than ten. The rearrangement joins TRBV6-5 to TRBJ1-5; D gene ambiguous. The CDR3 sequence is 14 residues long. CDR1 and CDR2 (germline): MNHEY, SVGAGI. V lost 6 bases and J 6 bases, leaving 15 bases between the germline ends. The CDR3 nucleotides are TGTGCCAGCAGCAGCCGTGGTTCCGGTCAGCCCCAGCATTTT. Protein product: CASSSRGSGQPQHF.

This clone was seen only a few times. The J gene is TRBJ2-2, the V gene TRBV2; TRBD1 matches at 7 bases. CDR1 is SNHLY, CDR2 FYNNEI, per germline. The CDR3 is made up of 14 amino acids. Trimming at V came to 7 bases and at J to 7 bases, leaving 9 bases not matched to a gene. DNA for the CDR3: TGTGCCAGCACCTCCGACAGGGTTAGCGGGGAGCTGTTTTTT. Translated, it gives CASTSDRVSGELFF.